This TCR beta chain derives from a study of T-cell memory formation after mild COVID-19. On the study more broadly: Each donor largely had its own TCR clusters. Whole-study results and caveats: Pre-infection memory held some responding clones, suggesting pre-existing cross-reactive T cells responded. Largely, contracting CD4+ clones fell within CM and EM, and contracting CD8+ clones within EMRA.

TCRdb reprocessed the 5' RACE reads via MiXCR and lists one record per CDR3 protein. In the table there are some 180,000 distinct CDR3 sequences, around a sixth of which are singletons. The CDR3 runs 15 residues. CDR1 is SNHLY and CDR2 is FYNNEI in the germline V gene. V lost 6 bases to trimming and J lost 5 bases, with 16 bases between them. Worth noting for this clonotype: Its target is unknown.

The TCR originated in a man between 18 and 29 years old who had mild COVID-19 (a few samples of this study predate the infection). Cell type and time point are not known. The chain joins TRBV2 to TRBJ2-2; D perhaps matches TRBD1 (6 bases). Sequencing was done on a sample of PBMCs or a T cell subset sorted from them (not recorded which). CDR3 DNA: TGTGCCAGCAGCTCAAGACAGGCTCGAACCGGGGAGCTGTTTTTT. Protein product: CASSSRQARTGELFF.